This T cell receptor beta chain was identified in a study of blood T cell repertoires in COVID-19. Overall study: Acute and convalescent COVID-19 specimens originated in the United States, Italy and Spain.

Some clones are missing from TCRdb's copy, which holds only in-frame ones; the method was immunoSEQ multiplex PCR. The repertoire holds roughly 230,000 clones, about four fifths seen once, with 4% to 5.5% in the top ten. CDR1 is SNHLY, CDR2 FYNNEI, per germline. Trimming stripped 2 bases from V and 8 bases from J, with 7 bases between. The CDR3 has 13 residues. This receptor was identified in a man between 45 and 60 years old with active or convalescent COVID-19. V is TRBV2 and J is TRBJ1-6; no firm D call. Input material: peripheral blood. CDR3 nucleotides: TGTGCCAGCAGTGAACAACAGCATTCACCCCTCCACTTT. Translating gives CASSEQQHSPLHF.